The 30 T cell receptor beta chains below all came from one sample that was sequenced in a study of blood T cell repertoires in COVID-19. Sequencing used immunoSEQ multiplex PCR; TCRdb keeps in-frame clones, though not all of them. The repertoire holds 150,000 to 200,000 clones, with 80% to 95% as singletons. Sample: peripheral blood. The receptor set was obtained from a man in his fifties with acute or convalescent COVID-19.

The chain carries TRBV28 and TRBJ1-5; the match to TRBD1 covers 9 bases. Germline trimming cut 5 bases from V and 1 base from J; bases unmatched to any gene: 6. The CDR3 has 16 amino acids. Germline V gene data show CDR1 as MDHEN and CDR2 as SYDVKM. CDR3 residues: CASSGRTGASNQPQHF. CDR3 coding DNA: TGTGCCAGCAGTGGCCGGACAGGGGCAAGCAATCAGCCCCAGCATTTT.

The V and J genes are TRBV13 and TRBJ2-1; 10 positions agree with TRBD2. Germline V CDR1 and CDR2: PRHDT, FYEKMQ (reference sequence). V was pared by 4 bases and J by 2 bases, with 2 bases of the junction left unmatched. The CDR3 totals 15 residues. CDR3 sequence (DNA): TGTGCCAGCAGCTGGACTAGCGGTCCCTACAATGAGCAGTTCTTC. Translation gives CASSWTSGPYNEQFF.

The table lists this clone with a count of one. The chain is built from TRBV2 and TRBJ2-3; 16 nucleotides line up with TRBD2. Trimming took 3 bases from V and 3 from J; bases not matched to a gene: 6. The CDR3 runs 18 residues. The germline V gene encodes CDR1 SNHLY and CDR2 FYNNEI. The CDR3 loop reads CASSEWLGLAGGTDTQYF. The CDR3, as DNA: TGTGCCAGCAGTGAGTGGTTGGGACTAGCGGGAGGGACAGATACGCAGTATTTT.

The chain links TRBV7-6 to TRBJ2-4; a weak D match, TRBD2 (6 bases). Germline V lookup: CDR1 SGHVS, CDR2 FNYEAQ. The V end was cut by 5 bases, the J end by 10 bases, with 15 bases between. The CDR3 sequence is 13 residues long. The CDR3 sequence: CASSLGGLGIQYF. The DNA of the CDR3 is TGTGCCAGCAGCCTCGGAGGGCTGGGGATTCAGTACTTC.

J is TRBJ2-1 and V is TRBV10-2; D is perhaps TRBD1 (6 bases). CDR3 size: 13 residues. The germline V gene has CDR1 WSHSY and CDR2 SAAADI. V lost 6 bases and J 6 bases, leaving 12 bases between the germline ends. In DNA form, the CDR3 reads TGCGCCAGCAGGAGGGACACCCGCAATGAGCAGTTCTTC. The encoded protein is CASRRDTRNEQFF.

The chain carries TRBV6-5 and TRBJ2-2; the D is unclear. The CDR3 runs 12 residues. V was clipped by 8 bases and J by 3 bases, with 7 bases between them. CDR1 MNHEY and CDR2 SVGAGI come from the germline V gene. In nucleotides, the CDR3 is TGTGCCAGCTCGGGTGACACCGGGGAGCTGTTTTTT. Amino acids: CASSGDTGELFF.

V is TRBV27 and J is TRBJ2-7; a possible D gene is TRBD2 (6 bases). CDR1 MNHEY and CDR2 SMNVEV come from the germline V gene (reference sequence). CDR3 length equals 13 residues. V lost 6 bases and J lost 0, with 9 bases in between. Written as DNA, the CDR3 is TGTGCCAGCAGCACTAGCACCTCCTACGAGCAGTACTTC. Translation gives CASSTSTSYEQYF.

V gene TRBV5-8 combines with J gene TRBJ2-3, with D maybe TRBD2 (7 bases). Germline V CDR1 and CDR2: SGHTS, YDEGEE. V lost 1 base, J lost 5 bases, and 17 bases lay in between. This CDR3 has 16 amino acids. In DNA form, the CDR3 reads TGTGCCAGCAGCTTGAGACGGGCGGGGGCGATAGATACGCAGTATTTT. Translated: CASSLRRAGAIDTQYF.

The chain uses TRBV7-9 and TRBJ2-7, with TRBD2 identical over 9 bases. There are 14 residues in the CDR3. Germline lookup yields CDR1 SEHNR and CDR2 FQNEAQ (reference sequence). The trim removed 3 bases at V and 6 bases at J, leaving 6 bases unmatched. This CDR3 is CASSLGVAGAEQYF. CDR3 coding DNA: TGTGCCAGCAGCTTGGGAGTAGCGGGAGCCGAGCAGTACTTC.

This rearrangement joins TRBV19 to TRBJ2-5; no reliable D call. Trimming took off 3 bases at V and 2 bases at J, with 13 bases between the two ends. The CDR3 sequence is 15 residues long. In germline, CDR1 is LNHDA, CDR2 SQIVND (reference sequence). CDR3: CASSIGTALQETQYF. The CDR3 DNA follows: TGTGCCAGTAGTATCGGCACAGCTCTACAAGAGACCCAGTACTTC.

The chain links TRBV28 to TRBJ1-3, with D possibly TRBD1 on 6 matching bases. Germline CDR1 MDHEN, CDR2 SYDVKM. Trimming took off 6 bases at V and 3 bases at J, with 15 bases between the two ends. This CDR3 spans 15 amino acids. In DNA form, the CDR3 reads TGTGCCAGCAGACCAACGGACAGCGTTGGAAACACCATATATTTT. Its protein is CASRPTDSVGNTIYF.

The V and J genes are TRBV5-1 and TRBJ1-5; D ambiguous. Germline-derived CDR1 and CDR2 are SGHRS and YFSETQ. V gave up 1 base and J gave up 0 bases, with 8 bases separating them. This CDR3 has 15 amino acids. The CDR3 protein is CASSLIPDSNQPQHF. For the CDR3, the DNA is TGCGCCAGCAGCTTGATACCAGATAGCAATCAGCCCCAGCATTTT.

The chain links TRBV7-2 to TRBJ2-3, with 9 bases aligning to TRBD1. Trimming at V came to 5 bases and at J to 6 bases, leaving 6 bases not matched to a gene. The CDR3 is 14 amino acids. Germline values: CDR1 SGHTA, CDR2 FQGNSA. CDR3 coding DNA: TGTGCCAGCAGCCCTCGGACAGGGGACGATACGCAGTATTTT. The encoded protein is CASSPRTGDDTQYF.

This clone has a single count. V usage is TRBV15 and J usage is TRBJ1-4; 7 bases align to TRBD1. The CDR3 covers 17 residues. Per the germline V gene, CDR1 is LNHNV and CDR2 is YYDKDF (reference sequence). V gave up 1 base and J gave up 10 bases; unmatched junction bases: 15. In DNA form, the CDR3 reads TGTGCCACCAGCAGAGTCCGACAGGGAACCGTTAAGGGAAAACTGTTTTTT. Encoded protein: CATSRVRQGTVKGKLFF.

The rearrangement uses TRBV5-1 and TRBJ2-3, with 10 bases aligning to TRBD2. Looked up from germline, CDR1 is SGHRS and CDR2 is YFSETQ. The CDR3 spans 15 residues. V shed 4 bases and J 2 bases; nucleotides not matched to a gene: 4. CDR3 in DNA: TGCGCCAGCAGCCGGACTAGCGGTTACACAGATACGCAGTATTTT. Its translation is CASSRTSGYTDTQYF. Together with reference TRBV5-1 and TRBJ2-3, the CDR3 gives the full variable domain: KAGVTQTPRYLIKTRGQQVTLSCSPISGHRSVSWYQQTPGQGLQFLFEYFSETQRNKGNFPGRFSGRQFSNSRSEMNVSTLELGDSALYLCASSRTSGYTDTQYFGPGTRLTVL.

The chain combines TRBV5-1 with TRBJ2-1; possible D gene TRBD2, 5 bases. Trimming left V 4 bases short and J 2 bases short, with 19 bases between. The germline V gene encodes CDR1 SGHRS and CDR2 YFSETQ. CDR3 size: 17 residues. The CDR3: CASSLLREAEAYNEQFF. The CDR3 DNA follows: TGCGCCAGCAGCCTCCTCCGTGAAGCGGAGGCCTACAATGAGCAGTTCTTC.

The V gene is TRBV9, the J gene TRBJ2-1; D is possibly TRBD1 (5 bases). The CDR3 is 17 residues long. CDR1 is SGDLS, CDR2 YYNGEE, per germline. V lost 2 bases to trimming and J lost 8 bases, with 23 bases between them. This CDR3 is CASSVKALNRIRDEQFF. The DNA of the CDR3 is TGTGCCAGCAGCGTCAAGGCTCTCAACAGGATCCGGGATGAGCAGTTCTTC.

V and J are TRBV11-2 and TRBJ2-1; 11 bases match TRBD2. The CDR3 consists of 17 residues. The J segment lost 8 bases and the V segment lost 5 bases, leaving 14 bases of the junction unmatched. The V gene's germline CDR1 is SGHAT and CDR2 FQNNGV. CDR3 sequence: CASSRKLLAGEGDEQFF. CDR3 DNA sequence: TGTGCCAGCAGCCGTAAATTACTAGCGGGAGAGGGCGATGAGCAGTTCTTC.

This chain joins TRBV5-1 and TRBJ2-3; possibly TRBD1 for D (5 bases). V gave up 7 bases and J gave up 0 bases, with 15 bases separating them. The germline CDR1 and CDR2 sequences are SGHRS and YFSETQ. CDR3 length: 15 amino acids. In nucleotides, the CDR3 is TGCGCCAGCCGCAGGGAAGCCTCTAGCACAGATACGCAGTATTTT. Its protein is CASRREASSTDTQYF.

This chain uses TRBV9 with TRBJ2-1, with a possible D match to TRBD1 (5 bases). CDR1 and CDR2 from the germline V gene are SGDLS and YYNGEE. The CDR3 length is 15 residues. Between the trimmed V and J ends, which lost 2 bases and 5 bases, there was a span of 14 bases. In nucleotides, the CDR3 is TGTGCCAGCAGCGTTGGAACCCTGGGGCACAATGAGCAGTTCTTC. This translates into CASSVGTLGHNEQFF.

The chain is built from TRBV18 and TRBJ1-5; possible D gene TRBD1, 6 bases. The CDR3 covers 16 residues. Looked up from germline, CDR1 is KGHSH and CDR2 is LQKENI. The V end lost 3 bases, the J end lost 2 bases, and 14 bases lay between the germline ends. CDR3 coding DNA: TGTGCCAGCTCACCTTTTGACAGGAGAGGCAATCAGCCCCAGCATTTT. This encodes CASSPFDRRGNQPQHF.

This clone has a handful of counts. The chain carries TRBV5-1 and TRBJ2-3, with D possibly TRBD2 on 5 matching bases. Germline-derived CDR1 and CDR2 are SGHRS and YFSETQ. This CDR3 has 16 amino acids. V lost 4 bases and J lost 2, with 17 bases in between. The CDR3 spells CASSPGVAGYTDTQYF. For the CDR3, the DNA is TGCGCCAGCAGCCCCGGGGTGGCGGGCTACACAGATACGCAGTATTTT.

This clone occurred a few times. The chain couples TRBV28 to TRBJ2-7; 7 bases fit TRBD1. This CDR3 is built from 16 residues. The germline gives CDR1 MDHEN, CDR2 SYDVKM. The V segment lost 6 bases and the J segment 2 bases; nucleotides outside the gene matches: 13. CDR3 in amino acids: CASSTTGLGSAYEQYF. CDR3 in DNA: TGTGCCAGCAGCACGACAGGGTTGGGCAGCGCCTACGAGCAGTACTTC.

This chain connects TRBV28 to TRBJ1-4, with 11 bases that match TRBD1. The CDR3 length is 17 residues. V trimming: 7 bases; J trimming: 2 bases; junction bases outside the gene matches: 9. From germline, CDR1 is MDHEN and CDR2 SYDVKM. The CDR3 DNA is TGTGCCAGCAACGGACTCGGACAGGGGGCGACTAATGAAAAACTGTTTTTT. Translating it yields CASNGLGQGATNEKLFF. Together with reference TRBV28 and TRBJ1-4, the CDR3 gives the full variable domain: DVKVTQSSRYLVKRTGEKVFLECVQDMDHENMFWYRQDPGLGLRLIYFSYDVKMKEKGDIPEGYSVSREKKERFSLILESASTNQTSMYLCASNGLGQGATNEKLFFGSGTQLSVL.

J is TRBJ2-3 and V is TRBV10-1; 12 bases are shared with TRBD2. The germline gives CDR1 WNHNN, CDR2 SYGVQD (reference sequence). This CDR3 is built from 19 residues. Trimming took 2 bases from V and 1 from J; bases not matched to a gene: 10. CDR3 nucleotides: TGCGCCAGCAGTGAGGACCGGAGACTAGCGGGAGTTCGCACAGATACGCAGTATTTT. Translating it yields CASSEDRRLAGVRTDTQYF.

This clone was seen a single time. The chain carries TRBV10-3 and TRBJ2-1; 8 bases line up with TRBD1. The V segment lost 4 bases and the J segment 4 bases; nucleotides outside the gene matches: 3. This CDR3 spans 14 amino acids. Germline V gene data show CDR1 as ENHRY and CDR2 as SYGVKD. The CDR3 reads CAISGQGAYNEQFF. As DNA, the CDR3 is TGTGCCATCAGTGGGCAGGGGGCGTACAATGAGCAGTTCTTC.

This chain uses TRBV5-4 with TRBJ2-5; the D gene is possibly TRBD2 (5 bases). CDR3 size: 13 residues. Germline V gene data show CDR1 as SGHNT and CDR2 as YYREEE (reference sequence). The germline V and J ends were trimmed by 2 bases and 9 bases, with 14 bases remaining between them. The CDR3 reads CASSFRPMEAQYF. CDR3 bases: TGTGCCAGCAGCTTCCGACCTATGGAGGCCCAGTACTTC.

This clone turned up a few times. The J gene is TRBJ2-6, the V gene TRBV11-2, with D uncertain. Trimming removed 5 bases from V and 0 bases from J, with 8 bases in between. The CDR3 loop spans 15 amino acids. Looked up from germline, CDR1 is SGHAT and CDR2 is FQNNGV. In nucleotides, the CDR3 is TGTGCCAGCAGCCTATCCAACTCTGGGGCCAACGTCCTGACTTTC. Translated: CASSLSNSGANVLTF.

This chain joins TRBV9 and TRBJ2-1, with 11 positions matching TRBD2. CDR1 is SGDLS, CDR2 YYNGEE, per germline. This CDR3 has 16 amino acids. J gave up 13 bases and V 3 bases, and 15 bases lay outside the gene matches. CDR3 loop: CASSASRLAGGQVQFF. CDR3 in DNA: TGTGCCAGCAGCGCAAGCAGGCTAGCGGGAGGTCAGGTTCAGTTCTTC.

V usage is TRBV3-1 (or the pseudogene TRBV3-2) and J usage is TRBJ2-6, with D perhaps matching TRBD2 (5 bases). Germline V gives CDR1 LGHDT, CDR2 YNNKEL (reference sequence). V shed 4 bases and J shed 0 bases, with 19 bases lying between them. This CDR3 is 19 amino acids long. CDR3 DNA sequence: TGTGCCAGCAGCCGAGCCATAGCGACATCAAGCTCTGGGGCCAACGTCCTGACTTTC. Its protein product is CASSRAIATSSSGANVLTF.